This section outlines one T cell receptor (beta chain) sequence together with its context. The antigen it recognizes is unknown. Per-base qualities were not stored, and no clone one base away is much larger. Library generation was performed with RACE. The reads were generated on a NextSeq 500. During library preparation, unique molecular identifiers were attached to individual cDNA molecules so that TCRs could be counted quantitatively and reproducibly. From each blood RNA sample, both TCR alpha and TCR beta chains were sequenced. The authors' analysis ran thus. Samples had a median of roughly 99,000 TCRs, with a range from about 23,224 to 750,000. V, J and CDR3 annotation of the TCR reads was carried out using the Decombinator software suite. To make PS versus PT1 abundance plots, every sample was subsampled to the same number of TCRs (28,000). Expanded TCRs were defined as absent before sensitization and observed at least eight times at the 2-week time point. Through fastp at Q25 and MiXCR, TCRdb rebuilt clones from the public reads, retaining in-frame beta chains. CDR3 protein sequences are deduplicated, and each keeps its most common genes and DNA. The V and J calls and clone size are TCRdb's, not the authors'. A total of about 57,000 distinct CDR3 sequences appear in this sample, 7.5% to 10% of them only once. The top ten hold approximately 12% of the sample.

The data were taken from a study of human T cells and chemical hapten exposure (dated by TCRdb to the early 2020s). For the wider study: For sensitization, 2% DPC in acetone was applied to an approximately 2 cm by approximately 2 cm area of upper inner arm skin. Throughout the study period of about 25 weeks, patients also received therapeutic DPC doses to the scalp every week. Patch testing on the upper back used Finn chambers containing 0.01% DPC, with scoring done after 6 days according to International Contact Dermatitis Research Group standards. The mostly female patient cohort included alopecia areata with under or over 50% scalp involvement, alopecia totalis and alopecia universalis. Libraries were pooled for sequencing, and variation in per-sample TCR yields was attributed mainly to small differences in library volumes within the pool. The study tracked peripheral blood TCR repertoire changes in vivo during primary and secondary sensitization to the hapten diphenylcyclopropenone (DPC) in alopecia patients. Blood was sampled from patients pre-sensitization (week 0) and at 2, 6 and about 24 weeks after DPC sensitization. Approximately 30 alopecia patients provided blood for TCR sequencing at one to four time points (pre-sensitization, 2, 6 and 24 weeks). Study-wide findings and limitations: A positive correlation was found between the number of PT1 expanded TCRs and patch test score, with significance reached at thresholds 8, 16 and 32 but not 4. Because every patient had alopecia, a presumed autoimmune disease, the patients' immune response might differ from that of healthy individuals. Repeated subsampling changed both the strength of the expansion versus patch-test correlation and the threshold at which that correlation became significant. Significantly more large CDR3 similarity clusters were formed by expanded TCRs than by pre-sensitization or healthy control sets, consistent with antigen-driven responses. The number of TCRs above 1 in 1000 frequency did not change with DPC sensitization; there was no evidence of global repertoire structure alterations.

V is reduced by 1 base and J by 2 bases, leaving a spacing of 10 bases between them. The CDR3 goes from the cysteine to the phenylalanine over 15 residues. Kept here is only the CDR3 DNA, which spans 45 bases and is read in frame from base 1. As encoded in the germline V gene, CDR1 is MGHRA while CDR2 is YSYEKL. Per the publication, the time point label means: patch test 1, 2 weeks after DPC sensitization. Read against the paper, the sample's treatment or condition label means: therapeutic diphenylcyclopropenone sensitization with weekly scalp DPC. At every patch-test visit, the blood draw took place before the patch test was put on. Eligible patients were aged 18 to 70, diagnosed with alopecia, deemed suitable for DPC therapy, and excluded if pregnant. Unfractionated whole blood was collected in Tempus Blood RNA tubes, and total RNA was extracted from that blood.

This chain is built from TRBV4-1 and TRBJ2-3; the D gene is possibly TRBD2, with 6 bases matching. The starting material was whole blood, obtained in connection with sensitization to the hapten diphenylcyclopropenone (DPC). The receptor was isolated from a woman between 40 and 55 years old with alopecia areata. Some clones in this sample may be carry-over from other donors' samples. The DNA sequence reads TGCGCCAGCAGCCAAGTGGGACTGAACACAGATACGCAGTATTTT. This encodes CASSQVGLNTDTQYF.